This T cell receptor beta chain was captured by sequencing in a study of OX40 agonist ivuxolimab in advanced cancers. In the study overall: Intravenous ivuxolimab at 0.01 to 10 mg/kg was given to patients every 2 weeks. Partial responses were observed in three patients, of whom one had hepatocellular carcinoma and two had cutaneous melanoma.

Worth noting for this clone: Its antigen is not known.

V shed 1 base and J shed 2 bases, with 21 bases lying between them. This CDR3 spans 18 amino acids. General study findings and limits: Some nonresponders likewise displayed low normalized T-cell clonal expansion. In the 0.1-3.0 mg/kg groups, partial responders showed among the lowest expansion.

Sequenced by immunoSEQ multiplex PCR; TCRdb stores in-frame clones only, minus some. The repertoire holds approximately 25,000 clones, with about nine tenths as singletons. J is TRBJ1-1 and V is TRBV5-3; D perhaps matches TRBD1 (5 bases). TRBV5-3 is an open reading frame whose function is uncertain. This sample comprised CD4+ or CD8+ T cells sorted from blood, obtained in a trial of the OX40 agonist ivuxolimab. This TCR came from an adult with an advanced solid tumor such as melanoma, head and neck, liver or kidney cancer. The chain's CDR3 is CARSLWEGPVCVNTEAFF. CDR3 sequence (DNA): TGTGCCAGAAGCTTGTGGGAGGGGCCCGTTTGCGTAAACACTGAAGCTTTCTTT.